This T cell receptor beta chain was sequenced in a study of blood T cell repertoires in COVID-19. Study details: Spain, Italy and the United States supplied samples that represented acute and convalescent COVID-19. T cells, B-cell-depleted T cells, or PBMCs provided the cDNA or gDNA that served as material.

Repertoires were generated with immunoSEQ multiplex PCR, while TCRdb's copy carries only in-frame clones and drops some. The sample has under 450,000 clones; 86% are singletons. The germline V gene has CDR1 SEHNR and CDR2 FQNEAQ (reference sequence). The CDR3 loop spans 14 amino acids. Deletions cut 5 bases from V and 2 bases from J, with 11 bases between. The source of this sequence is a woman aged 55 to 70 with COVID-19, enrolled during active disease. This chain joins TRBV7-9 and TRBJ2-3; a possible D gene is TRBD1 (6 bases). The specimen was peripheral blood. The CDR3 sequence: CASSHGQFTDTQYF. The CDR3 bases are TGTGCCAGCAGCCACGGACAGTTCACAGATACGCAGTATTTT. The full variable domain, completed using reference TRBV7-9 and TRBJ2-3, is DTGVSQNPRHKITKRGQNVTFRCDPISEHNRLYWYRQTLGQGPEFLTYFQNEAQLEKSRLLSDRFSAERPKGSFSTLEIQRTEQGDSAMYLCASSHGQFTDTQYFGPGTRLTVL.